A selection of T cell receptor beta chains follows, all from one sample in a study of T cell responses to AZD1222 COVID-19 vaccine. Method: immunoSEQ multiplex PCR; TCRdb's copy keeps in-frame clones and lacks some. The sample yields some 100,000 clones, about 89% seen once. This specimen was peripheral blood, taken 28 days after the second AZD1222 dose. These receptors all come from an adult who received the AZD1222 COVID-19 vaccine. The conserved cysteine and the conserved F or W are not part of the CDR3 here. Fields, in order: J gene, CDR3 length, V gene, CDR3 protein.

TRBJ1-1,12,TRBV4-2,ASSQQGWNTEAF
TRBJ1-4,12,TRBV5-1,ASSPSGGNEKLF
TRBJ2-7,14,TRBV21-1,ASSKVQGKRHNEQY
TRBJ1-1,12,TRBV25-1,ASSEFPPNTEAF
TRBJ2-7,15,TRBV6-2/TRBV6-3,ASSPGLAGASSYEQY
TRBJ1-1,11,TRBV5-5,ASSQRENTEAF
TRBJ2-3,9,TRBV20-1,SASRSGTQY
TRBJ2-7,12,TRBV7-2,ASSLEAAVYEQY
TRBJ1-2,15,TRBV11-2,ASSRGVGRGRGLGYT
TRBJ1-4,13,TRBV7-9,ASSSTGATNEKLF
TRBJ2-2,10,TRBV27,ASTRGTGELF
TRBJ1-1,13,TRBV5-1,ASSLGTGGWTEAF
TRBJ1-1,11,TRBV7-7,ASSLDRDTEAF
TRBJ2-2,15,TRBV6-2/TRBV6-3,ASSFLQTVVNTGELF
TRBJ2-6,13,TRBV6-5,ASSYARAGANVLT
TRBJ2-7,11,TRBV11-2,ASSLGGYNEQY
TRBJ2-3,15,TRBV4-1,ASSLTPALTRSDTQY
TRBJ1-1,11,TRBV18,ASSPLPGQGAF
TRBJ2-1,12,TRBV7-6,ASSLAGLNNEQF
TRBJ1-1,11,TRBV27,ASSLAGSSEAF
TRBJ1-3,11,TRBV12-3/TRBV12-4,ASSLTAGNTIY
TRBJ1-2,13,TRBV4-1,ASSQEMGLNYGYT
TRBJ1-4,9,TRBV19,ASRGIEKLF
TRBJ1-1,13,TRBV25-1,ASTPGFHRGTEAF
TRBJ2-2,11,TRBV6-5,ASKWEGPGELF
TRBJ2-3,13,TRBV30,AWSVSGTSTDTQY
TRBJ1-1,9,TRBV7-2,ASSLQTRAF
TRBJ2-3,14,TRBV6-1,ASSERLAGGTDTQY
TRBJ2-3,10,TRBV28,ASSTSTDTQY
TRBJ1-1,12,TRBV28,ASSRFGTPAEAF
TRBJ1-1,12,TRBV6-5,ASSQTPYNTEAF
TRBJ2-2,12,TRBV5-1,ASTVPGGTGELF
TRBJ2-2,13,TRBV18,ASSRARANTGELF
TRBJ2-2,14,TRBV18,ASSPLEQGYTGELF
TRBJ2-7,12,TRBV5-5,ASSLELRSYEQY
TRBJ2-3,15,TRBV11-3,ASSTADRGKSTDTQY
TRBJ2-7,13,TRBV2,ASTMTGANTYEQY
TRBJ1-1,12,TRBV5-1,ASSFGARGTEAF
TRBJ2-2,11,TRBV3-1/TRBV3-2,ASSDRGTGELF
TRBJ2-7,14,TRBV10-1,ASSDGGAGSGYEQY
TRBJ2-4,11,TRBV29-1,SVERGAGDIQY
TRBJ1-6,13,TRBV5-1,ASSLGWDNNSPLH
TRBJ2-1,10,TRBV19,ASRNLRNEQF
TRBJ1-4,13,TRBV5-1,ASSLGTASNEKLF
TRBJ2-2,11,TRBV12-3/TRBV12-4,ASSLGNTGELF
TRBJ1-2,11,TRBV3-1/TRBV3-2,ASSQTGLGGYT
TRBJ2-7,12,TRBV7-3,ASSRTGGIGEQY
TRBJ2-2,12,TRBV7-6,ASSPNADGGELF
TRBJ2-5,12,TRBV6-5,ASRISGMGETQY
TRBJ2-2,13,TRBV4-3,ASSQFPIGSGELF
TRBJ1-1,12,TRBV6-5,ASTSRVAGTEAF
TRBJ2-5,12,TRBV2,ASSIQGAGETQY
TRBJ1-1,11,TRBV5-1,ASSLEVTTEAF